A single sample is the source of the 4 T cell receptor beta chains below, sequenced in a study of blood T cell repertoires in COVID-19 (dated by TCRdb to 2019 to 2021). Libraries were built with the immunoSEQ multiplex PCR assay. TCRdb stores this immuneACCESS table with in-frame sequences only. Part of the clones is absent; in the studies checked, under half of the shortfall reflects unresolved V genes, and no reason is known for the rest. Counted in this sample were fewer than 200,000 clones; around four fifths of them appeared once. The leading ten clones occupy approximately 4% of the sample. Source material: PBMCs or T cells enriched from blood (not recorded which). The source is a woman in her forties or fifties in a cohort exposed to, infected with or recovered from COVID-19 (not recorded which).

The rearrangement uses TRBV5-4 and TRBJ2-5; D uncertain. Trimming shortened V by 2 bases and J by 4 bases, and 6 bases separated the two germline ends. Germline CDR1 SGHNT, CDR2 YYREEE (reference sequence). This CDR3 has 12 amino acids. CDR3 loop: CASSFSGETQYF. Here the CDR3 DNA reads TGTGCCAGCAGCTTCAGTGGAGAGACCCAGTACTTC.

This clone was counted a few times. The chain employs TRBV29-1 and TRBJ2-7; D unresolved. The germline V gene has CDR1 SQVTM and CDR2 ANQGSEA. CDR3 size: 13 residues. V was trimmed by 4 bases and J by 0 bases, leaving 10 bases between them. The CDR3 here is CSVGQTSSYEQYF. The CDR3 DNA is TGCAGCGTTGGACAAACGAGCTCCTACGAGCAGTACTTC.

The rearrangement joins TRBV28 to TRBJ2-7; 10 bases are shared with TRBD1. The ends lost 7 bases at V and 4 bases at J; junction bases unmatched: 10. Germline assignment: CDR1 MDHEN and CDR2 SYDVKM. The CDR3 length is 15 residues. This chain's CDR3 is CASTAPGTGVYEQYF. The CDR3, as DNA: TGTGCCAGCACCGCGCCGGGGACAGGGGTTTACGAGCAGTACTTC.

The chain joins TRBV7-3 to TRBJ2-1; 9 bases match TRBD1. The junction had 8 bases not matched to a gene; V was cut back by 2 bases and J by 6 bases. The CDR3 totals 16 residues. Germline V CDR1 and CDR2: SGHTA, FQGTGA. CDR3 DNA: TGTGCCAGCAGCTTATGGGGGACAGGGCTGCGCAATGAGCAGTTCTTC. As protein: CASSLWGTGLRNEQFF.